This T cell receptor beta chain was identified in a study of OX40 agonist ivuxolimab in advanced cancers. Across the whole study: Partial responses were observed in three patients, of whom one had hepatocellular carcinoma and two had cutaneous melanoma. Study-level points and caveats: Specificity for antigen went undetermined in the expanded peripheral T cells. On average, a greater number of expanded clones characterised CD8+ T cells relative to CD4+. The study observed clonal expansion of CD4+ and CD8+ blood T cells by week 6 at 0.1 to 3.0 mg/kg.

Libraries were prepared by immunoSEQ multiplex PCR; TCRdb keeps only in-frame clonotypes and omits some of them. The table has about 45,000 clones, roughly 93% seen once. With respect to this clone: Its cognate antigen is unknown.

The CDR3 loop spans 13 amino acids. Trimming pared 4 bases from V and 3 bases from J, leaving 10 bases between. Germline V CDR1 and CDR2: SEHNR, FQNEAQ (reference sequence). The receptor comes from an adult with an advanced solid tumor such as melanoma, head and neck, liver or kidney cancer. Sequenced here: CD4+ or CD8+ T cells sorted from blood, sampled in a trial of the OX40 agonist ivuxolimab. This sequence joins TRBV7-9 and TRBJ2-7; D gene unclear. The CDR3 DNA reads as TGTGCCAGCAGCTGTTCCCAATGCTACGAGCAGTACTTC. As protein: CASSCSQCYEQYF.